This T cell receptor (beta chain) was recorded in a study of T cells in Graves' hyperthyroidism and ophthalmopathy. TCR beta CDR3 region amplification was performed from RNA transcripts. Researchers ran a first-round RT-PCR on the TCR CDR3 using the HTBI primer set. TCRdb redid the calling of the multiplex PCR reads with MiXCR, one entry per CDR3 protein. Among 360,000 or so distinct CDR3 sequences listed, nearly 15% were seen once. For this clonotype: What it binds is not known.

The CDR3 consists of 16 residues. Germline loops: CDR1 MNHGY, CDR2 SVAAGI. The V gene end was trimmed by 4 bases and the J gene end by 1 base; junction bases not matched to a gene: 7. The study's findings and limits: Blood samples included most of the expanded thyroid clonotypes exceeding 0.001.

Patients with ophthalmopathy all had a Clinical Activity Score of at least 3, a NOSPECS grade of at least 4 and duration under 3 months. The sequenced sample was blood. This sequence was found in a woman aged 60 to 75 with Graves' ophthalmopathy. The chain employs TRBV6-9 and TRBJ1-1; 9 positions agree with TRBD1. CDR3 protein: CASSSGTGFANTEAFF. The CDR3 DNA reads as TGTGCCAGCAGTTCCGGGACAGGGTTTGCGAACACTGAAGCTTTCTTT.